The sequence of this T cell receptor beta chain was determined in a study of blood T cell repertoires in COVID-19. In the source study's methods: Using reference gene primer amplification, nucleated cell counts were estimated. Measured with immunoSEQ multiplex PCR; TCRdb has only the in-frame clones, and not every one. That table is the source of V, J and clone size, and D and trimming were worked out from the DNA. The data show about 170,000 clones, around 86% seen once. J gave up 11 bases and V 4 bases, and 11 bases lay outside the gene matches. The CDR3 has 17 amino acids. The germline gives CDR1 SEHNR, CDR2 FQNEAQ (reference sequence).

The chain links TRBV7-9 to TRBJ2-1; 16 nucleotides line up with TRBD2. The clonotype was recovered from an elderly woman with COVID-19, enrolled during active disease. The specimen sequenced was peripheral blood. CDR3 amino acids: CASSSIMGLAGGHQQFF. Written as DNA, the CDR3 is TGTGCCAGCAGCTCAATAATGGGACTAGCGGGAGGGCATCAGCAGTTCTTC. The whole variable domain, filled in from reference TRBV7-9 and TRBJ2-1, reads DTGVSQNPRHKITKRGQNVTFRCDPISEHNRLYWYRQTLGQGPEFLTYFQNEAQLEKSRLLSDRFSAERPKGSFSTLEIQRTEQGDSAMYLCASSSIMGLAGGHQQFFGPGTRLTVL.